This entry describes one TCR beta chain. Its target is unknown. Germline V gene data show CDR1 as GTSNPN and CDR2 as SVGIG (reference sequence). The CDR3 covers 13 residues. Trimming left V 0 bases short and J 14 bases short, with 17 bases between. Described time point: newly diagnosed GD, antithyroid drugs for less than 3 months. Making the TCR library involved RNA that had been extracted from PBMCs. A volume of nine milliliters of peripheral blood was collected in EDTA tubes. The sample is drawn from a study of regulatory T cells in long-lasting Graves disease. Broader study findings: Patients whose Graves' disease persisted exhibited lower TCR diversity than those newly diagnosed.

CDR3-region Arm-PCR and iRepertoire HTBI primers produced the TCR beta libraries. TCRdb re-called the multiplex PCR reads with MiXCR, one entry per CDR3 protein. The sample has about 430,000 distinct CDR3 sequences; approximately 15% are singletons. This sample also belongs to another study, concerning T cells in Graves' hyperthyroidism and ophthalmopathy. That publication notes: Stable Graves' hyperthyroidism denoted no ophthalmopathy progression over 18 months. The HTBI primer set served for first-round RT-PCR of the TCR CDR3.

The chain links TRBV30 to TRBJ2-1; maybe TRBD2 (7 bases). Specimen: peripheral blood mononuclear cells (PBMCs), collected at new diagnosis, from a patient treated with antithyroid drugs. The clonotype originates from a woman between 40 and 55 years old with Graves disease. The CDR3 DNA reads TGTGCCTGGAGTGTGGGGGGGCCTTACCCCAAGTTCTTC. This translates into CAWSVGGPYPKFF.